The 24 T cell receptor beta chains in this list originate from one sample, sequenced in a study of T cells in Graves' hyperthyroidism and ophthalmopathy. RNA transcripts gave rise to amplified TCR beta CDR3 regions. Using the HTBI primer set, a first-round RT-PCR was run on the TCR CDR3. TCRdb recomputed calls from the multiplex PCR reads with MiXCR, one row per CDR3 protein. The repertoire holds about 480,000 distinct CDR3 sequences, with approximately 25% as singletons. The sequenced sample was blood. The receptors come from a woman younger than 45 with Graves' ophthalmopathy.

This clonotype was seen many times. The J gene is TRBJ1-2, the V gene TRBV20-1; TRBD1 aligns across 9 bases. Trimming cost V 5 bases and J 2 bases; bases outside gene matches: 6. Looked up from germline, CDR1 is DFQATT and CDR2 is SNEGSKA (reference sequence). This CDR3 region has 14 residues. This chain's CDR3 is CSADPGTGNYGYTF. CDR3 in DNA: TGCAGTGCTGATCCCGGGACAGGGAACTATGGCTACACCTTC.

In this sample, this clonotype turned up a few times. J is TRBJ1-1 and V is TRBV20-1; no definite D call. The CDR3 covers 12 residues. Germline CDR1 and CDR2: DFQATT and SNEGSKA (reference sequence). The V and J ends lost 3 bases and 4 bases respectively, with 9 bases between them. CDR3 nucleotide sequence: TGCAGTGCTAGTGACGGGCGCACTGAAGCTTTCTTT. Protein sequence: CSASDGRTEAFF.

CDR3 sequence: CASSQEQGRGHTF. Written as DNA, the CDR3 is TGCGCCAGCAGCCAAGAACAGGGTAGGGGCCACACCTTC. This rearrangement joins TRBV4-3 to TRBJ1-2, with a weak D call TRBD1 (6 bases). Germline lookup yields CDR1 LGHNA and CDR2 YSLEER. With 0 bases removed from V and 12 bases from J, the gap between germline ends came to 14 bases. The CDR3 has 13 residues.

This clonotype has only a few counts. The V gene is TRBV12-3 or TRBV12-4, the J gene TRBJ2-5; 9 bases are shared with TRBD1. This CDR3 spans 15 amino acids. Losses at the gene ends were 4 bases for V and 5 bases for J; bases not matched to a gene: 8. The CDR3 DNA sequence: TGTGCCAGCAGTTCACGGACAGGGGCTGGGGAGACCCAGTACTTC. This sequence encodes CASSSRTGAGETQYF.

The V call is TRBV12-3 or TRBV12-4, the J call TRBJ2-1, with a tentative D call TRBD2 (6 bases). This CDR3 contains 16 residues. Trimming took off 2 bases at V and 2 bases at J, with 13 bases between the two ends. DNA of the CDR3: TGTGCCAGCAGTTTAATGGGCGGGGTCGCCTACAATGAGCAGTTCTTC. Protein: CASSLMGGVAYNEQFF.

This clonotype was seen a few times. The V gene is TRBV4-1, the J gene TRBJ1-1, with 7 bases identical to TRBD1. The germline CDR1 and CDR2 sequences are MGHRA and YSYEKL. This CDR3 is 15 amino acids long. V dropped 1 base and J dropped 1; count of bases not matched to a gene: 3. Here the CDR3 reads CASSQGDRSNTEAFF. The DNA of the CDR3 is TGCGCCAGCAGCCAAGGGGACAGATCGAACACTGAAGCTTTCTTT.

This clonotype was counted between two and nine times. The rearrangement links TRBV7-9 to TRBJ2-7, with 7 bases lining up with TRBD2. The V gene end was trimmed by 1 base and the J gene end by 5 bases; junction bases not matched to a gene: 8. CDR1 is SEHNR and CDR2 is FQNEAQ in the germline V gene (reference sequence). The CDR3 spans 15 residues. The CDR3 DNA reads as TGTGCCAGCAGCTTAGTACTGGGAGGGGTAGACGAGCAGTACTTC. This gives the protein CASSLVLGGVDEQYF. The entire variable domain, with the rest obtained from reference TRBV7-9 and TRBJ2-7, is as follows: DTGVSQNPRHKITKRGQNVTFRCDPISEHNRLYWYRQTLGQGPEFLTYFQNEAQLEKSRLLSDRFSAERPKGSFSTLEIQRTEQGDSAMYLCASSLVLGGVDEQYFGPGTRLTVT.

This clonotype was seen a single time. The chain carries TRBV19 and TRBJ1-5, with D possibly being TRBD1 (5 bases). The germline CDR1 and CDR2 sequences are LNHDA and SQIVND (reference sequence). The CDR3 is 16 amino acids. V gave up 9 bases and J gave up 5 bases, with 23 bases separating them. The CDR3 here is CASGSGRASFDQPQHF. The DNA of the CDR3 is TGTGCCAGCGGATCCGGCAGGGCCTCCTTCGATCAGCCCCAGCATTTT.

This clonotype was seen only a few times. The CDR3 is CASGQGLVSYEQYF. CDR3 bases: TGTGCCAGCGGCCAGGGACTCGTCTCCTACGAGCAGTACTTC. This chain uses TRBV28 with TRBJ2-7, with D maybe TRBD2 (6 bases). Germline CDR1 and CDR2: MDHEN and SYDVKM. CDR3 size: 14 residues. The V gene lost 8 bases and the J gene lost 0 bases, with 14 bases spanning the gap.

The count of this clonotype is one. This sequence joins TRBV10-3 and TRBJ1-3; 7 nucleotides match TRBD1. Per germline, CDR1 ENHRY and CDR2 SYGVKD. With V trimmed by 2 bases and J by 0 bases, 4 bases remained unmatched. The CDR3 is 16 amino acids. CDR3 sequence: CAISEVGTASGNTIYF. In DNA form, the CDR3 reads TGTGCCATCAGTGAGGTTGGGACAGCCTCTGGAAACACCATATATTTT.

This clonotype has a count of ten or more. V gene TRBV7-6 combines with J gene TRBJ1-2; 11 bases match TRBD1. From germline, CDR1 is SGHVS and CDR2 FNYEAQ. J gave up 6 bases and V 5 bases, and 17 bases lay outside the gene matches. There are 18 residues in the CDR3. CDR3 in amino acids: CASSPRTGGGGWKDGYTF. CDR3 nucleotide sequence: TGTGCCAGCAGCCCAAGGACAGGGGGCGGGGGTTGGAAGGATGGCTACACCTTC.

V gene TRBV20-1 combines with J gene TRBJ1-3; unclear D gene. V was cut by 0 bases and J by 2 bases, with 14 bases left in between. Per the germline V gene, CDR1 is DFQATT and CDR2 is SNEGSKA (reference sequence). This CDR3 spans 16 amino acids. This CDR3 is CSARDGGGHAGNTIYF. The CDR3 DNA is TGCAGTGCTAGAGATGGTGGAGGGCATGCTGGAAACACCATATATTTT.

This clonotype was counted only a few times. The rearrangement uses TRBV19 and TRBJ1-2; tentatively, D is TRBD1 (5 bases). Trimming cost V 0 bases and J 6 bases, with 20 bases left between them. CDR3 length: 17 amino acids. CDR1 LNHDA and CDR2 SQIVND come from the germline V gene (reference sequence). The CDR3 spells CASSIEGVGGKGHGYTF. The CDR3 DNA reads TGTGCCAGTAGTATAGAAGGAGTCGGGGGAAAAGGGCATGGCTACACCTTC.

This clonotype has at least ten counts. CDR3 protein: CASSLRGSWGYTF. Written as DNA, the CDR3 is TGTGCCAGCAGTTTAAGGGGAAGTTGGGGCTACACCTTC. The chain links TRBV12-3 or TRBV12-4 to TRBJ1-2; TRBD1 might be the D (5 bases). This CDR3 region has 13 residues. The V and J ends lost 2 bases and 8 bases respectively, with 12 bases between them.

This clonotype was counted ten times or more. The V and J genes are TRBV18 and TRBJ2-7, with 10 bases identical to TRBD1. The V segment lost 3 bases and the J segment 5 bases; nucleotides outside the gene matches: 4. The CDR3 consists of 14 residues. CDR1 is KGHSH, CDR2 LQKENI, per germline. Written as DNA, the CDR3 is TGTGCCAGCTCACCCGACAGGGGGCTGAACGAGCAGTACTTC. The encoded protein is CASSPDRGLNEQYF.

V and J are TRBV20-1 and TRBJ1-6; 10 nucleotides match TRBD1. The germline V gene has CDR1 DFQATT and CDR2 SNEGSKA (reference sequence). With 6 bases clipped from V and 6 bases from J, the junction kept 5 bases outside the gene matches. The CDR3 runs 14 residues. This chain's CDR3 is CSAADRGRNSPLHF. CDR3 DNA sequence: TGCAGTGCCGCCGACAGGGGGCGTAATTCACCCCTCCACTTT.

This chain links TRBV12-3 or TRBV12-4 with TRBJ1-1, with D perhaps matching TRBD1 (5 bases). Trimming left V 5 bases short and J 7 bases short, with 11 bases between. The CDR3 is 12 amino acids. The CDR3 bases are TGTGCCAGCAGTCCCCGGGGGATTGAAGCTTTCTTT. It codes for CASSPRGIEAFF.

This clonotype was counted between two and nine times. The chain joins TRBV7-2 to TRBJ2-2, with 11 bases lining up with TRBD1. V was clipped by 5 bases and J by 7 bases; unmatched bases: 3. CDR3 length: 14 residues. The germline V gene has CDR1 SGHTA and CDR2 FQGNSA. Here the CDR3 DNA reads TGTGCCAGCAGCATGGACAGGGGGCGCGGGGAGCTGTTTTTT. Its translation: CASSMDRGRGELFF.

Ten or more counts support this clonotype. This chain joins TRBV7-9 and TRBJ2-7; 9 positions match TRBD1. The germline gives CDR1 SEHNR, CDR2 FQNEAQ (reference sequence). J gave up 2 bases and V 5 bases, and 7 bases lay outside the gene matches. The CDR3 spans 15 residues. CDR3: CASSAPGQGAYEQYF. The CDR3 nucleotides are TGTGCCAGCAGCGCACCGGGACAGGGTGCCTACGAGCAGTACTTC.

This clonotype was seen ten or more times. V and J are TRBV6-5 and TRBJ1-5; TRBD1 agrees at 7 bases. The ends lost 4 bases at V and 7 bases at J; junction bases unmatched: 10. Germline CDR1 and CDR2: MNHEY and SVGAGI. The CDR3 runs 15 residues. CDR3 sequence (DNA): TGTGCCAGCAGTTTAAGAAGGGGGCGCGGGCAGCCCCAGCATTTT. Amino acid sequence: CASSLRRGRGQPQHF.

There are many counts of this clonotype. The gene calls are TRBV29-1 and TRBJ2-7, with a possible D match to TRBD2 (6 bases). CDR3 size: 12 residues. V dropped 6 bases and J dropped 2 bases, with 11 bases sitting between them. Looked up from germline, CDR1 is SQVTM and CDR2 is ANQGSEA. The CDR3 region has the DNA TGCAGCGTCCGAGGAGGGACCTACGAGCAGTACTTC. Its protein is CSVRGGTYEQYF.

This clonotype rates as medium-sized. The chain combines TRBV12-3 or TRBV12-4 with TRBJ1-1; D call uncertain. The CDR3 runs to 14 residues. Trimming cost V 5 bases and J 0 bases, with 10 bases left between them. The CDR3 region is CASSRNNMNTEAFF. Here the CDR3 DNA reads TGTGCCAGCAGTCGTAATAACATGAACACTGAAGCTTTCTTT.

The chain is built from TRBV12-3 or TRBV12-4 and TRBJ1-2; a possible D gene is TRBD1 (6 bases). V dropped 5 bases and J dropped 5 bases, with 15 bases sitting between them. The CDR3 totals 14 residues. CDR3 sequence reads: CASSPRARGYGYTF. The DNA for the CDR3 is TGTGCCAGCAGTCCCAGGGCCAGGGGTTATGGCTACACCTTC.

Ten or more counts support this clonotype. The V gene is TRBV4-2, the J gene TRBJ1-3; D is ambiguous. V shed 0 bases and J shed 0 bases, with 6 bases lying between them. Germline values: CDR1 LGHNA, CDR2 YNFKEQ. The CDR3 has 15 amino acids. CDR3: CASSQDALSGNTIYF. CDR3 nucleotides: TGTGCCAGCAGCCAAGATGCACTCTCTGGAAACACCATATATTTT.